A selection of T cell receptor beta chains follows, all from one sample in a study of blood T cells in healthy people across ages. From the 5' RACE reads, TCRdb called clonotypes with MiXCR, one entry per CDR3 protein. The sample has hundreds of thousands of distinct CDR3 sequences; 58% are singletons. Sample: blood. These receptors all come from a man in his 60s in good health. CDR3s include the opening cysteine and the closing phenylalanine or tryptophan. A D gene is named only where the DNA matches it firmly. For some rows the clone size is stated as once, few or many, or as a class when expanded; others skip it.

clone size	V gene	D gene	J gene	CDR3 DNA	CDR3 protein
few	TRBV5-1	-	TRBJ2-5	TGCGCCAGCAGCGACAGAGAAGAGACCCAGTACTTC	CASSDREETQYF
-	TRBV5-1	TRBD1	TRBJ2-5	TGCGCCAGCAGCTTAGACAGGGTGGAAGGGGAGACCCAGTACTTC	CASSLDRVEGETQYF
-	TRBV6-6	TRBD1	TRBJ1-5	TGTGCCAGCAGTTACTCGACAGGGGGTGCCTATAGGCAGCCCCAGCATTTT	CASSYSTGGAYRQPQHF
-	TRBV29-1	-	TRBJ2-2	TGCAGCGTTGAGGGCTCAGGCGCCACCGGGGAGCTGTTTTTT	CSVEGSGATGELFF
-	TRBV27	TRBD2	TRBJ2-4	TGTGCCAGCAGCTATTACGGGGGGGCCGGAGAGCAGTACTTC	CASSYYGGAGEQYF
-	TRBV5-1	-	TRBJ2-3	TGCGCCAGCAGCTTGGTGGGAGAGGCGCCCGCAGATACGCAGTATTTT	CASSLVGEAPADTQYF
-	TRBV12-3/TRBV12-4	TRBD1	TRBJ1-5	TGTGCCAGCAGTTTACAGGGGGCGATTCAGCCCCAGCATTTT	CASSLQGAIQPQHF
-	TRBV14	TRBD2	TRBJ2-1	TGTGCCAGCAGCCGGAATAGCGGGGTCAATGAGCAGTTCTTC	CASSRNSGVNEQFF
-	TRBV9	-	TRBJ2-3	TGTGCCAGCAGCGTGAGACAGACCACAGATACGCAGTATTTT	CASSVRQTTDTQYF
-	TRBV6-6	TRBD1	TRBJ1-6	TGTGCCAGCAGCTCGGGACAGGGGTCGGAGTCACCCCTCCACTTT	CASSSGQGSESPLHF
few	TRBV13	TRBD2	TRBJ2-7	TGTGCCAGCAGCTTAGGTAGCGGGGGCTACTACGAGCAGTACTTC	CASSLGSGGYYEQYF
-	TRBV15	-	TRBJ1-4	TGTGCCACCAGCAGAGGTACAGGCGAAAAACTGTTTTTT	CATSRGTGEKLFF
-	TRBV5-1	-	TRBJ2-1	TGCGCCAGCAGCCCACGACTAGAGGGAAATGAGCAGTTCTTC	CASSPRLEGNEQFF
-	TRBV20-1	TRBD1	TRBJ1-2	TGCAGTGCTAGAGCCGGGACAGGATATGGCTACACCTTC	CSARAGTGYGYTF
-	TRBV11-2	-	TRBJ2-1	TGTGCCAGCAGCACCACTCCGACGGAGCAGTTCTTC	CASSTTPTEQFF
-	TRBV20-1	-	TRBJ2-1	TGCAGCGCCTGGCGGCGGGCGATCGCTGATGAGCAGTTCTTC	CSAWRRAIADEQFF
-	TRBV7-9	-	TRBJ1-4	TGTGCCAGCAGCGTATTCGCGGGAGCAACTAATGAAAAACTGTTTTTT	CASSVFAGATNEKLFF
-	TRBV28	-	TRBJ2-7	TGTGCCACCAACGGGGGCTACGAGCAGTACTTC	CATNGGYEQYF
-	TRBV6-2/TRBV6-3	TRBD2	TRBJ2-7	TGTGCCAGCAGTTACGGGGGACTAACCAACGAGCAGTACTTC	CASSYGGLTNEQYF
few	TRBV2	TRBD2	TRBJ2-3	TGTGCCAGCAGTGAAGAAGCGGGGCCTAGCACAGATACGCAGTATTTT	CASSEEAGPSTDTQYF
-	TRBV20-1	-	TRBJ2-2	TGCAGTGCTTGGACCGCGGCGACCGGGGAGCTGTTTTTT	CSAWTAATGELFF
-	TRBV29-1	-	TRBJ2-1	TGCAGCGTTGGCGACACCTACAATGAGCAGTTCTTC	CSVGDTYNEQFF
-	TRBV7-2	TRBD2	TRBJ2-7	TGTGCCAGCAGCGCCCCAACCGGGACTAGTATGCACGAGCAGTACTTC	CASSAPTGTSMHEQYF
-	TRBV24-1	TRBD1	TRBJ1-2	TGTGCCACCAGTCAGGGGGCGGAATATGGCTACACCTTC	CATSQGAEYGYTF